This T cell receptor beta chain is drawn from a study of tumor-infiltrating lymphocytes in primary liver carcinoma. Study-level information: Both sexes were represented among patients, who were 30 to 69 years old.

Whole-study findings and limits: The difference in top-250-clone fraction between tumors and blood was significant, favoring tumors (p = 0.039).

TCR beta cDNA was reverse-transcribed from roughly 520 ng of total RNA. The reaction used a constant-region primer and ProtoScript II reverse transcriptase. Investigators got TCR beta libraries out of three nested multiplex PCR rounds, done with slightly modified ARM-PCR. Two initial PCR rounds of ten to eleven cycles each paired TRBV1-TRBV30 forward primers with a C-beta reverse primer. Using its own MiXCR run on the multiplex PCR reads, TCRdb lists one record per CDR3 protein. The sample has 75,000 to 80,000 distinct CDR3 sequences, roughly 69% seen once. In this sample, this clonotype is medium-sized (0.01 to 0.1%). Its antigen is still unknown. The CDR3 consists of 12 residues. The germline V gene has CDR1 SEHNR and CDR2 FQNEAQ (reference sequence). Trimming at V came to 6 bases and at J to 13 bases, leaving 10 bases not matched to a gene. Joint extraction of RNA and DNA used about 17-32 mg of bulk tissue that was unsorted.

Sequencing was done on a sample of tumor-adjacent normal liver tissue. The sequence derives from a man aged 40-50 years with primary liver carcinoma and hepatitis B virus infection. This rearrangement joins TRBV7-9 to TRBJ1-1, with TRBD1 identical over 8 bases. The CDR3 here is CASSQTGESGFF. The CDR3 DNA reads TGTGCCAGCAGTCAGACAGGGGAGTCGGGTTTCTTT.